These T cell receptor beta chains were read from a single sample in a study of T cells in Graves' hyperthyroidism and ophthalmopathy. TCRdb re-analysed the multiplex PCR reads in MiXCR, keeping a single row per CDR3 protein. This sample yields more than 300,000 distinct CDR3 sequences, of which approximately 13% are seen a single time; more than 9.5% belongs to the top ten. Sequences were obtained from blood. These receptors all stem from a woman aged 55-70 years with Graves' hyperthyroidism. The CDR3 runs from the conserved cysteine through the conserved F or W. A D gene is named only where the DNA matches it firmly. Part of the rows lack a size; the others show once, few, many or a class for expanded clones.

D,V,size,J,DNA,CDR3
.,TRBV29-1,.,TRBJ2-1,TGCAGCGTTGAAGATTCCCCAAATGAGCAGTTCTTC,CSVEDSPNEQFF
.,TRBV6-2/TRBV6-3,many,TRBJ2-3,TGTGCCAGCAGACCGGGACATACCACAGATACGCAGTATTTT,CASRPGHTTDTQYF
TRBD1,TRBV29-1,few,TRBJ2-5,TGCAGCGTTGGAGGGGGACAGGGGGCCCGTGGGGAGACCCAGTACTTC,CSVGGGQGARGETQYF
TRBD2,TRBV7-9,.,TRBJ2-1,TGTGCCAGCAGCCAGACTAAGCGGGAGTTTAACAATGAGCAGTTCTTC,CASSQTKREFNNEQFF
.,TRBV27,many,TRBJ2-7,TGTGCCAGCAGTTTAACGGTCAACTCCTACGAGCAGTACTTC,CASSLTVNSYEQYF
.,TRBV11-1,many,TRBJ2-5,TGTGCCAGCAGCTTAGCACCGGGCAGGGCCCAAGAGACCCAGTACTTC,CASSLAPGRAQETQYF
.,TRBV30,many,TRBJ1-2,TGTGCCTGGAGTGTGCCCGGGGCGCTCCTAAGAGGCTACACCTTC,CAWSVPGALLRGYTF
TRBD1,TRBV20-1,many,TRBJ2-1,TGCAGTGCTAGCGACAGGGGAGATGAGCAGTTCTTC,CSASDRGDEQFF
TRBD2,TRBV7-2,few,TRBJ2-7,TGTGCCAGCAGCTTAGGTAGCGGGAGGCTCTACGAGCAGTACTTC,CASSLGSGRLYEQYF
.,TRBV24-1,.,TRBJ1-2,TGTGCCACCAGTGATTGGGGGGGCGGCTACACCTTC,CATSDWGGGYTF
.,TRBV12-3/TRBV12-4,many,TRBJ1-6,TGTGCCAGCACTATCGATAATTCACCCCTCCACTTT,CASTIDNSPLHF
.,TRBV9,few,TRBJ2-1,TGTGCCAGCAGGGGGACCTCCTACAATGAGCAGTTCTTC,CASRGTSYNEQFF
.,TRBV30,many,TRBJ2-1,TGTGCCTGGAGAGGGGTTAGCTCCTACAATGAGCAGTTCTTC,CAWRGVSSYNEQFF
.,TRBV6-6,many,TRBJ2-7,TGTGCCAGCAGTTACTCGGGACCCACCTACGAGCAGTACTTC,CASSYSGPTYEQYF
TRBD1,TRBV30,many,TRBJ1-4,TGTGCCTGGAATCAGGGGGCAACTAATGAAAAACTGTTTTTT,CAWNQGATNEKLFF
TRBD1,TRBV19,many,TRBJ2-5,TGTGCCAGTAGTACTAGGACAGGGGTAACGGGTAGGGAGACCCAGTACTTC,CASSTRTGVTGRETQYF
TRBD2,TRBV2,many,TRBJ2-1,TGTGCCAGCAGGGCCACTAGCGGGAGGGCCGGGAATGAGCAGTTCTTC,CASRATSGRAGNEQFF
.,TRBV6-1,few,TRBJ2-1,TGTGCCACCGAGAGTTGGCGGGGCCGGCAGTTCTTC,CATESWRGRQFF
TRBD1,TRBV12-3/TRBV12-4,.,TRBJ1-2,TGTGCCAGCAGTTTTGCCTCAATCACGGGACAGGGAGGGGGCTACACCTTC,CASSFASITGQGGGYTF
.,TRBV20-1,once,TRBJ1-1,TGCAGTGCAAACGACGATACGAACACTGAAGCTTTCTTT,CSANDDTNTEAFF
TRBD2,TRBV7-2,many,TRBJ2-7,TGTGCCAGCAGCCTAACCGGGACTAGCGAAACCTACGAGCAGTACTTC,CASSLTGTSETYEQYF
.,TRBV27,many,TRBJ1-2,TGTGCCAGCAGTTTATTTGGGGCAGACCTCTATGGCTACACCTTC,CASSLFGADLYGYTF
.,TRBV19,few,TRBJ2-3,TGTGCCAGTAGTATTGGAGAGGGGGATACGCAGTATTTT,CASSIGEGDTQYF
.,TRBV27,few,TRBJ2-7,TGTGCCAGCAGTTTGGGAGGTGGGGGCCCCACCTACGAGCAGTACTTC,CASSLGGGGPTYEQYF
TRBD1,TRBV11-2,many,TRBJ1-3,TGTGCCAGCAGCTTATCGGGACAGATAAGGAACACCATATATTTT,CASSLSGQIRNTIYF
TRBD2,TRBV6-2/TRBV6-3,.,TRBJ2-1,TGTGCCAGCAGTTTATCGGCTAGCGGGAGCAATGAGCAGTTCTTC,CASSLSASGSNEQFF
.,TRBV20-1,many,TRBJ2-5,TGCAGTGCTAGATTCCCAACGGGATTTCAGTACTTC,CSARFPTGFQYF
.,TRBV30,many,TRBJ2-1,TGTGCCTGGACTAGGGGTGGGTATGAGCAGTTCTTC,CAWTRGGYEQFF
.,TRBV19,.,TRBJ1-4,TGTGCCAGTAGTCATAGCAGGGACGAAAAACTGTTTTTT,CASSHSRDEKLFF
.,TRBV7-3,many,TRBJ1-6,TGTGCCAGCAGCCCTCAACCGGGGGTTGGTTCACCCCTCCACTTT,CASSPQPGVGSPLHF
TRBD2,TRBV11-2,many,TRBJ2-1,TGTGCCAGCAGCACTGGGACTAGCGGCTACAATGAGCAGTTCTTC,CASSTGTSGYNEQFF
.,TRBV2,many,TRBJ2-2,TGTGCCAGCGGGGGACATTTGAACACCGGGGAGCTGTTTTTT,CASGGHLNTGELFF
.,TRBV4-2,.,TRBJ1-5,TGTGCCAGCAGCCAAGATATCACGAGCAATCAGCCCCAGCATTTT,CASSQDITSNQPQHF
TRBD2,TRBV6-5,.,TRBJ2-3,TGTGCCAGCAGTTATACTAGCGGGAGTATGGATACGCAGTATTTT,CASSYTSGSMDTQYF
TRBD2,TRBV10-3,.,TRBJ2-5,TGTGCCACCCAACTAGCGGGAGAAGAGACCCAGTACTTC,CATQLAGEETQYF
.,TRBV2,few,TRBJ1-6,TGTGCCAGCAGTGAACTCAAGGATAATTCACCCCTCCACTTT,CASSELKDNSPLHF
.,TRBV5-1,many,TRBJ2-2,TGCGCCAGCAGCTGGACGGCCGGCACCGGGGAGCTGTTTTTT,CASSWTAGTGELFF
.,TRBV3-1,many,TRBJ1-2,TGTGCCAGCAGCCAAGATGCCCCCCAGGGAATCTATGGCTACACCTTC,CASSQDAPQGIYGYTF
TRBD2,TRBV11-2,many,TRBJ2-1,TGTGCCAGCAGCCTATCCGCGGGAGTCGGTGAGCAGTTCTTC,CASSLSAGVGEQFF
.,TRBV5-1,.,TRBJ2-1,TGCGCCAGCGGAAGTACCCTCAGCTCCTACAATGAGCAGTTCTTC,CASGSTLSSYNEQFF
TRBD1,TRBV29-1,many,TRBJ1-3,TGCAGCGTTCGACAGGGTACTGGAAACACCATATATTTT,CSVRQGTGNTIYF
TRBD2,TRBV6-1,.,TRBJ2-1,TGTGCCAGCAGTGAAGCAACCGGGGGACTAGCGGGGGGCTCTGAGCAGTTCTTC,CASSEATGGLAGGSEQFF
.,TRBV30,few,TRBJ2-5,TGTGCCTGGAGTGGGGGCGGGACTGCCCAAGAGACCCAGTACTTC,CAWSGGGTAQETQYF
.,TRBV7-6,.,TRBJ1-3,TGTGCCAGCAGCGCGGGACCGGGATACTCTGGAAACACCATATATTTT,CASSAGPGYSGNTIYF
.,TRBV3-1,.,TRBJ2-4,TGTGCCAGCACCAAAGTAGGCAGGATGGAGTACTTC,CASTKVGRMEYF
TRBD1,TRBV29-1,many,TRBJ2-7,TGCAGCGCTCCGGGACAGGGACTCCACGAGCAGTACTTC,CSAPGQGLHEQYF
.,TRBV5-6,few,TRBJ1-1,TGTGCCAGCGGGACTGCGTTAACTTTGAGAAGTTCCACTGAAGCTTTCTTT,CASGTALTLRSSTEAFF
TRBD1,TRBV5-1,many,TRBJ2-7,TGCGCCAGCAGCTTCGCTTCGACAGGGGGCGGCGAGCAGTACTTC,CASSFASTGGGEQYF
TRBD1,TRBV24-1,many,TRBJ2-5,TGTGCCACCAGAGACAGGGGGCCCCAAGAGACCCAGTACTTC,CATRDRGPQETQYF
.,TRBV10-3,.,TRBJ2-5,TGTGCCATCAGAGACCCCACGGGGACCCAGTACTTC,CAIRDPTGTQYF
.,TRBV29-1,few,TRBJ1-4,TGCAGCGGAGGGGTACAGGGTCCAGATGAAAAACTGTTTTTT,CSGGVQGPDEKLFF
.,TRBV5-1,.,TRBJ2-1,TGCGCCAGCAGCTTAACTAGCCGGGGCAATGAGCAGTTCTTC,CASSLTSRGNEQFF
TRBD2,TRBV2,many,TRBJ2-7,TGTGCCAGCAGGGGGACTACGGATGTCAACGAGCAGTACTTC,CASRGTTDVNEQYF
TRBD2,TRBV12-5,many,TRBJ2-7,TGTGCTAGTGCCATGAAGGGACTAGCGAGGGAGCAGTACTTC,CASAMKGLAREQYF
.,TRBV6-5,.,TRBJ2-7,TGTGCCAGCAGTTACAAGGTTTGGAGTGGCGAGCAGTACTTC,CASSYKVWSGEQYF
.,TRBV7-9,many,TRBJ2-5,TGTGCCAGCAGCGCGACCCGGGCCGACCAAGAGACCCAGTACTTC,CASSATRADQETQYF
TRBD1,TRBV15,.,TRBJ2-5,TGTGCCACCGCGGGACAGGAAGAGACCCAGTACTTC,CATAGQEETQYF
TRBD1,TRBV12-3/TRBV12-4,.,TRBJ2-3,TGTGCCAGCAGTTTAGGGACAGGGGTCTCAGATACGCAGTATTTT,CASSLGTGVSDTQYF
.,TRBV7-9,few,TRBJ2-3,TGTGCCAGCAGTCCAGGATTCGAAGGAGATACGCAGTATTTT,CASSPGFEGDTQYF
TRBD1,TRBV6-1,many,TRBJ1-1,TGTGCCAGCACCAGGACAGGGTTAACTGAAGCTTTCTTT,CASTRTGLTEAFF